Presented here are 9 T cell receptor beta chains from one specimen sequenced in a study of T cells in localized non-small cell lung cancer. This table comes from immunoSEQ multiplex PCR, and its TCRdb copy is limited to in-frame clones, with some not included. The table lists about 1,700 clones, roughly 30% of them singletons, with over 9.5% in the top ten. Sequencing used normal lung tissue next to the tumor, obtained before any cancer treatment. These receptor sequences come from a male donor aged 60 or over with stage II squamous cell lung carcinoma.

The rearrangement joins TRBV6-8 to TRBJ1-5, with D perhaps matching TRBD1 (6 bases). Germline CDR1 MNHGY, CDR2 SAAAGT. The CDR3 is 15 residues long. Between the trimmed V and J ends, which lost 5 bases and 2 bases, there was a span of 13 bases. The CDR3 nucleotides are TGTGCCAGCAGTCCCAAGGGGGGAGGCAATCAGCCCCAGCATTTT. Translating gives CASSPKGGGNQPQHF.

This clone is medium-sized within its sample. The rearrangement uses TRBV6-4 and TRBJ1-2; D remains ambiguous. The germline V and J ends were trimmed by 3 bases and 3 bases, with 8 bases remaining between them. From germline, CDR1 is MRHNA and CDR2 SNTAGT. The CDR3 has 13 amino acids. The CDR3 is CASSETGDYGYTF. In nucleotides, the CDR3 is TGTGCCAGCAGTGAAACGGGAGACTATGGCTACACCTTC.

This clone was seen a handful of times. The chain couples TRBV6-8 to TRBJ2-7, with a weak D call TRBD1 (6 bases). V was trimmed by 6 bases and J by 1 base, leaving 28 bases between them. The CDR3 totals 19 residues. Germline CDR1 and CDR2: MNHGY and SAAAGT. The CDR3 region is CASRHYPTTRKGESYEQYF. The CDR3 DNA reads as TGTGCCAGCAGGCATTATCCGACCACCCGAAAGGGGGAATCCTACGAGCAGTACTTC.

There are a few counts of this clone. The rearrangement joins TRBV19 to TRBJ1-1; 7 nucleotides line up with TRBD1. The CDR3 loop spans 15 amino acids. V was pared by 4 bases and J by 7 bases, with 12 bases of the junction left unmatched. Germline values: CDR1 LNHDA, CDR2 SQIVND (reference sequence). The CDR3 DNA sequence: TGTGCCAGTAGTACGGGACAGTACCCGGTGGGTGAAGCTTTCTTT. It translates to CASSTGQYPVGEAFF.

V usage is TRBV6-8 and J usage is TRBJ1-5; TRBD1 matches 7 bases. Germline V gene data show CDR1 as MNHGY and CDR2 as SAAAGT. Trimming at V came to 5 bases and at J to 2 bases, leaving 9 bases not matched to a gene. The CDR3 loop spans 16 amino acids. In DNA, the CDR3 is TGTGCCAGCAGTCCCGACAGGGATTTCGGCAATCAGCCCCAGCATTTT. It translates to CASSPDRDFGNQPQHF.

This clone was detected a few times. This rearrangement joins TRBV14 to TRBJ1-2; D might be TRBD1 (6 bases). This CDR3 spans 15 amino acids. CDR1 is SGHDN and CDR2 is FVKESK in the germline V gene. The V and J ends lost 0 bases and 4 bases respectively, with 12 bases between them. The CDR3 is CASSQEGGAIYGYTF. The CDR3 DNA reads TGTGCCAGCAGCCAAGAGGGGGGGGCTATCTATGGCTACACCTTC.

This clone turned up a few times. CDR3 sequence reads: CASSPSGGGTTDTQYF. The CDR3 nucleotides read TGTGCCAGCTCACCCTCCGGAGGCGGGACCACAGATACGCAGTATTTT. This sequence joins TRBV18 and TRBJ2-3; D might be TRBD2 (6 bases). Germline-derived CDR1 and CDR2 are KGHSH and LQKENI. The CDR3 covers 16 residues. V was trimmed by 3 bases and J by 2 bases, leaving 15 bases between them.

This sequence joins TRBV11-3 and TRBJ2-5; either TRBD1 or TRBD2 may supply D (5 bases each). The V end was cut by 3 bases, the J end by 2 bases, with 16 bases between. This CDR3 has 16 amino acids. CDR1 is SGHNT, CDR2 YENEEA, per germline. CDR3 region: CASSFSNGATQETQYF. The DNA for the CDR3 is TGTGCCAGCAGCTTCAGTAACGGGGCGACACAAGAGACCCAGTACTTC.

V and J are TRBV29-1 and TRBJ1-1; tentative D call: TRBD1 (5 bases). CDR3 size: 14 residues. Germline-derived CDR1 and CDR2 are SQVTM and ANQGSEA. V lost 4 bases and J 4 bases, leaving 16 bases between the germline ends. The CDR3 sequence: CSVGAPGQGTEAFF. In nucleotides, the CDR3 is TGCAGCGTTGGGGCGCCAGGCCAGGGCACTGAAGCTTTCTTT.